The following is a TCR beta chain sequence with its context. As yet, its antigen is unknown. Produced via immunoSEQ multiplex PCR; TCRdb's table is partial and in-frame only. The profile covers some 5,000 clones, with 57% appearing a single time and approximately 15% taken by the ten largest. This entry comes from a study of CXCR4 blockade with PD-1 therapy in pancreatic cancer. Study results and limitations: Intratumoral clonality (mean around 0.14) exceeded healthy blood (over 0.045) but did not track survival.

V dropped 0 bases and J dropped 3 bases, with 9 bases sitting between them. The CDR3 runs 14 residues. Germline V gene data show CDR1 as SGHRS and CDR2 as YFSETQ. The chain couples TRBV5-1 to TRBJ2-5; D gene ambiguous. This TCR came from a human donor with pancreatic ductal adenocarcinoma. The sequenced sample was tumor tissue. In DNA form, the CDR3 reads TGCGCCAGCAGCTTGGGGCACAAAGAAGAGACCCAGTACTTC. Translated: CASSLGHKEETQYF.